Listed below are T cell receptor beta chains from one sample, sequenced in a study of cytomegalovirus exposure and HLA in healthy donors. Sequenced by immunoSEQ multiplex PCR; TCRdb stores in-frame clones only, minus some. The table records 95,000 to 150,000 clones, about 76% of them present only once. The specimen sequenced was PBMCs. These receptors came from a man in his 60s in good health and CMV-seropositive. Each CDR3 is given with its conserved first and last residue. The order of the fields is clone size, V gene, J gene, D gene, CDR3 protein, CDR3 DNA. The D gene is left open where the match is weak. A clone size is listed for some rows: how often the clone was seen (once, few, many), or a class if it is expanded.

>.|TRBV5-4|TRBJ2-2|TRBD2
CASSDGGARVTGELFF
TGTGCCAGCAGCGACGGGGGGGCTCGCGTCACCGGGGAGCTGTTTTTT
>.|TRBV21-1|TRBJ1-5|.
CASGGFNQPQHF
TGTGCCAGCGGCGGCTTCAATCAGCCCCAGCATTTT
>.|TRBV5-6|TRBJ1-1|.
CASSPMRDTNTEAFF
TGTGCCAGCAGCCCAATGAGGGACACCAACACTGAAGCTTTCTTT
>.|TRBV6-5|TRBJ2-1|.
CASSLLAGTGQFF
TGTGCCAGCAGCTTATTAGCCGGGACTGGGCAGTTCTTC
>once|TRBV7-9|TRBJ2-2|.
CASSARRGGTGELFF
TGTGCCAGCAGCGCACGACGAGGCGGCACCGGGGAGCTGTTTTTT
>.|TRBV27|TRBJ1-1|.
CASSIPGNTEAFF
TGTGCCAGCAGTATACCCGGGAACACTGAAGCTTTCTTT
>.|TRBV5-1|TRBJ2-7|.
CASSLEYGSYEQYF
TGCGCCAGCAGCTTGGAGTACGGCTCCTACGAGCAGTACTTC
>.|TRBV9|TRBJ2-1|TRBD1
CASSGGTGPYNEQFF
TGTGCCAGCAGCGGGGGGACAGGACCTTACAATGAGCAGTTCTTC
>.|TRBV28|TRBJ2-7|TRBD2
CASSTRTSEQYF
TGTGCCAGCAGTACCCGGACTAGCGAGCAGTACTTC
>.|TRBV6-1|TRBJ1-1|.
CASSEATGTEAFF
TGTGCCAGCAGTGAAGCTACGGGGACTGAAGCTTTCTTT
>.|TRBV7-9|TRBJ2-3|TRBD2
CASSLAAGTPPSTDTQYF
TGTGCCAGCAGCTTAGCAGCGGGGACGCCGCCGAGCACAGATACGCAGTATTTT
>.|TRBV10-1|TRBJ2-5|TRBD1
CASSERAGGRETQYF
TGCGCCAGCAGTGAGCGGGCAGGGGGCCGGGAGACCCAGTACTTC
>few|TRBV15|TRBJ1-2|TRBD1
CATSSTTTDRAVNYGYTF
TGTGCCACCAGCAGTACAACGACGGACAGGGCGGTAAACTATGGCTACACCTTC
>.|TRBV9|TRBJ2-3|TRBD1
CASSVGTGMRTDTQYF
TGTGCCAGCAGCGTAGGGACAGGGATGAGAACAGATACGCAGTATTTT
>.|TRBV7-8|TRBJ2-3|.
CASSQSRGLADTQYF
TGTGCCAGCAGCCAATCCCGGGGACTTGCAGATACGCAGTATTTT
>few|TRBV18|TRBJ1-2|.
CASSPIAGDGYTF
TGTGCCAGCTCACCGATTGCAGGGGATGGCTACACCTTC
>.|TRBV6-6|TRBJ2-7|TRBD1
CASSYPGQGAEQYF
TGTGCCAGCAGTTACCCGGGACAGGGGGCCGAGCAGTACTTC
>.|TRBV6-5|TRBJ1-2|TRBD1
CASSLQGQSPAGYTF
TGTGCCAGCAGTTTACAGGGACAGTCTCCGGCTGGCTACACCTTC
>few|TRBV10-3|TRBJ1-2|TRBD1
CAIRPGQGARGYTF
TGTGCCATCAGACCGGGACAGGGGGCGCGTGGCTACACCTTC
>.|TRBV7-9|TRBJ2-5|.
CASSSRGGETQYF
TGTGCCAGCAGCTCCAGGGGCGGTGAGACCCAGTACTTC
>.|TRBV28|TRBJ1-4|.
CASSLRSAAEKLFF
TGTGCCAGCAGTTTACGGTCGGCGGCTGAAAAACTGTTTTTT
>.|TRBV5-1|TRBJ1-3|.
CASSLSGIGGNTIYF
TGCGCCAGCAGCCTCTCAGGGATAGGTGGAAACACCATATATTTT
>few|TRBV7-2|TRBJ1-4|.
CASSLRVSPRGEKLFF
TGTGCCAGCAGCCTAAGAGTGTCTCCGAGGGGGGAAAAACTGTTTTTT
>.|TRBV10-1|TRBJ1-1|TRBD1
CASSVSQGQTEAFF
TGCGCCAGCAGTGTTTCGCAGGGACAGACTGAAGCTTTCTTT
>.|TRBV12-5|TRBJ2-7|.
CASGLGPKSGTHSYEQYF
TGTGCTAGTGGTTTGGGACCCAAATCCGGGACACACTCCTACGAGCAGTACTTC
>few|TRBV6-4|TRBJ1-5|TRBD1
CAISEEGRGEPQHF
TGTGCCATCAGTGAGGAGGGCAGGGGGGAGCCCCAGCATTTT
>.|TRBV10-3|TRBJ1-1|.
CAISPSGLNTEAFF
TGTGCCATCAGCCCCAGCGGTCTGAACACAGAAGCTTTCTTT
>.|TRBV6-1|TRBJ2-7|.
CASQKLGSSGEQYF
TGTGCCAGCCAGAAACTGGGCAGCTCTGGAGAGCAGTACTTC
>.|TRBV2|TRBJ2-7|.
CASTDSAPSSYEQYF
TGTGCCAGCACGGACAGCGCCCCGAGCTCCTACGAGCAGTACTTC
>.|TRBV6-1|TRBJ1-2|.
CASSALIGYTF
TGTGCCAGCAGTGCACTGATTGGCTACACCTTC
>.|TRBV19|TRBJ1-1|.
CASSIAGALDPNTEAFF
TGTGCCAGTAGTATAGCGGGAGCACTCGACCCCAACACTGAAGCTTTCTTT
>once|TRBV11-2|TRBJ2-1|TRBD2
CASTPGTTYNEQFF
TGTGCCAGCACTCCAGGGACTACTTACAATGAGCAGTTCTTC
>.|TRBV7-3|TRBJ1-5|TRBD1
CASSSDRDQPQHF
TGTGCCAGCAGCAGTGACAGGGATCAGCCCCAGCATTTT
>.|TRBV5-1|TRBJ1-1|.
CASSSGGGHLTEAFF
TGCGCCAGCAGCTCAGGCGGGGGGCATTTGACTGAAGCTTTCTTT
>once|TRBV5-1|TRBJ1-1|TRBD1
CASRGDRGVGAFF
TGCGCCAGCAGAGGGGACAGGGGGGTAGGAGCTTTCTTT
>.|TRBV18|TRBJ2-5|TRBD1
CASSPPVDRGQETQYF
TGTGCCAGCTCACCACCGGTGGACAGGGGCCAAGAGACCCAGTACTTC
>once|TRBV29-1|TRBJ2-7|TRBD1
CSVVVRTGQSEQYF
TGCAGCGTTGTCGTCCGGACAGGCCAATCCGAGCAGTACTTC
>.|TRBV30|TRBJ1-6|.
CAWSVGNSPLHF
TGTGCCTGGAGTGTCGGGAATTCACCCCTCCACTTT
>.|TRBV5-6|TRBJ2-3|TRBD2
CASSLSGGADTQYF
TGTGCCAGCAGCTTGAGCGGGGGCGCAGATACGCAGTATTTT
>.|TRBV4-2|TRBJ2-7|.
CASSQDLSRREQYF
TGTGCCAGCAGCCAAGATCTCTCCCGCCGGGAGCAGTACTTC
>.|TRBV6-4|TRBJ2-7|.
CASSEESSYEQYF
TGTGCCAGCAGTGAAGAGAGCTCCTACGAGCAGTACTTC
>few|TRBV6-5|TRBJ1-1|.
CASSQVAVTEAFF
TGTGCCAGCAGCCAAGTTGCGGTTACTGAAGCTTTCTTT
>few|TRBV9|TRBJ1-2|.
CASSAPQGTYGYTF
TGTGCCAGCAGCGCCCCCCAGGGCACCTATGGCTACACCTTC
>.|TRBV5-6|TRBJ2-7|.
CASSLWGEAYEQYF
TGTGCCAGCAGCTTGTGGGGAGAGGCCTACGAGCAGTACTTC
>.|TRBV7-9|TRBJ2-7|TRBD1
CASSPRLRDRWTYEQYF
TGTGCCAGCAGCCCTAGACTAAGGGACAGGTGGACGTACGAGCAGTACTTC
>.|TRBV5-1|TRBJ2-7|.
CASSLGVAARAYEQYF
TGCGCCAGCAGCTTGGGCGTCGCAGCGCGGGCCTACGAGCAGTACTTC
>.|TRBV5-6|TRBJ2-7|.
CASSLLGQGPYEQYF
TGTGCCAGCAGCTTGTTGGGCCAGGGCCCCTACGAGCAGTACTTC